This T cell receptor beta chain was recorded in a study of identifying expanded T cells in peripheral blood. Study-wide results and limits: Variance in clone template counts between approximately two-week samples significantly increased with total template count across all healthy donors. Over approximately two and four weeks, about 15 and 18 clones changed, versus roughly 1.2 between replicates.

The protocol was immunoSEQ multiplex PCR, while the TCRdb copy is restricted to in-frame clones and leaves out a portion. The sample consists of about 82,000 clones, about 90% of them appearing once. During the collection period, no donor immune events like infections were recorded. A remark on this clone: Its antigen is undetermined.

The CDR3 runs to 12 residues. V lost 6 bases and J 5 bases, leaving 13 bases between the germline ends. CDR1 is SQVTM, CDR2 ANQGSEA, per germline. This clonotype originated in a person aged 18-69 years in good health. The source material was blood. The chain recombines TRBV29-1 with TRBJ1-1, with no clear D. The CDR3 reads CSVVQVGTEAFF. In nucleotides, the CDR3 is TGCAGCGTGGTGCAGGTAGGGACTGAAGCTTTCTTT.